This T cell receptor (beta chain) stems from a study of blood T cell repertoires in COVID-19. Profiled with immunoSEQ multiplex PCR; TCRdb holds only in-frame clones, not every one. The sample holds 200,000 to 250,000 clones, 80% to 85% seen once. Germline CDR1 is SGHAT and CDR2 is FQNNGV. CDR3 size: 16 residues. V shed 0 bases, J shed 8 bases, and the junction held 12 bases outside the gene matches. In this sample, this clone turned up a few times. The chain has TRBV11-2 and TRBJ1-2; 7 bases fit TRBD1. The receptor was isolated from a woman between 65 and 79 years old with COVID-19, enrolled during active disease. The sequenced material came from peripheral blood. The CDR3 region is CASSLDNRGTVRGYTF. In DNA form, the CDR3 reads TGTGCCAGCAGCTTAGATAACAGGGGAACGGTGCGGGGCTACACCTTC.